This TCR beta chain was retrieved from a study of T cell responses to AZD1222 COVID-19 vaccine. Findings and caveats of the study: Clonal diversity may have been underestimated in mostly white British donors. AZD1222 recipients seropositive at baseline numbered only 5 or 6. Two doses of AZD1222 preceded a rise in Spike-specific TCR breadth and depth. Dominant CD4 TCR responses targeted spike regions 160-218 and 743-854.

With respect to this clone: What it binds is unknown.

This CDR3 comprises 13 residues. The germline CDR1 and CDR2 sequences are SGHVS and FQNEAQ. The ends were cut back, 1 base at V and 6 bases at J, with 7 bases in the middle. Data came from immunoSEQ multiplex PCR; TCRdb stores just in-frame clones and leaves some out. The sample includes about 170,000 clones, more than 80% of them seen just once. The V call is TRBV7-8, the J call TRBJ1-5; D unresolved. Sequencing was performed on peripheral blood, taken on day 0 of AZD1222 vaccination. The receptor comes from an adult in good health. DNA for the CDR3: TGTGCCAGCAGCTTAGTTCGTATTCAGCCCCAGCATTTT. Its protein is CASSLVRIQPQHF.